Included here is one T cell receptor (beta chain) sequence, with context. The data originate from a study of T-cell reconstitution after alpha-beta-depleted transplantation in children. The library targeted TCRbeta and was prepared with unique molecular identifiers. TCRdb analysed the PCR reads with MiXCR anew, one entry per CDR3 protein. Of about 340,000 distinct CDR3 sequences in the sample, 9% to 12% were seen once. Germline lookup yields CDR1 DFQATT and CDR2 SNEGSKA (reference sequence). V lost 5 bases to trimming and J lost 4 bases; unmatched junction nucleotides: 11. The CDR3 extends over 17 amino acids.

This chain connects TRBV20-1 to TRBJ2-1; 13 nucleotides match TRBD2. The TCR comes from a human donor who donated a stem cell graft to a child with acute lymphoblastic leukemia. The sequencing here drew on PBMCs from the stem cell graft donor, taken from the stem cell graft. CDR3 in amino acids: CSAVALLAGGRYNEQFF. The CDR3 DNA is TGCAGTGCTGTTGCATTACTAGCGGGAGGGAGGTACAATGAGCAGTTCTTC.